The next 16 T cell receptor beta chains were all read from a single sample in a study of blood T cell repertoires in COVID-19. Assay: immunoSEQ multiplex PCR; the TCRdb copy retains only in-frame clones and omits some. This sample yields nearly 350,000 clones, of which over 80% are seen a single time; 6% to 7% belongs to the top ten. The sample comprised peripheral blood. These receptors were collected from a woman in her fifties or sixties with COVID-19, enrolled during active disease.

This clone has just a few counts. The chain joins TRBV6-4 to TRBJ1-2, with 10 bases matching TRBD1. The CDR3 is 14 residues long. Germline V lookup: CDR1 MRHNA, CDR2 SNTAGT. V shed 5 bases and J 2 bases; nucleotides not matched to a gene: 2. The CDR3 sequence is CASSRDRGNYGYTF. The CDR3 region has the DNA TGTGCCAGCAGTCGGGACAGGGGAAACTATGGCTACACCTTC.

This rearrangement joins TRBV6-5 to TRBJ2-2; 7 bases are a match to TRBD1. Germline values: CDR1 MNHEY, CDR2 SVGAGI. The CDR3 has 13 amino acids. J lost 7 bases, V lost 7 bases, and 6 bases had no gene match. The chain's CDR3 is CASKGQGVGELFF. DNA of the CDR3: TGTGCCAGCAAAGGCCAGGGGGTCGGGGAGCTGTTTTTT.

The rearrangement links TRBV3-1 (or the pseudogene TRBV3-2) to TRBJ2-4; D ambiguous. Germline V CDR1 and CDR2: LGHDT, YNNKEL (reference sequence). This CDR3 is built from 15 residues. Trimming removed 3 bases at V and 0 bases at J, with 9 bases between. The CDR3 is CASSQGSLAKNIQYF. CDR3 sequence (DNA): TGTGCCAGCAGCCAGGGTAGCCTAGCCAAAAACATTCAGTACTTC.

V is TRBV4-3 and J is TRBJ2-3, with TRBD2 matching 10 bases. There are 15 residues in the CDR3. Per germline, CDR1 LGHNA and CDR2 YSLEER. With 6 bases clipped from V and 4 bases from J, the junction kept 7 bases outside the gene matches. CDR3: CASSLAGVDADTQYF. The DNA for the CDR3 is TGCGCCAGCAGTCTAGCGGGAGTTGATGCAGATACGCAGTATTTT.

The chain couples TRBV27 to TRBJ2-1, with TRBD1 identical over 8 bases. Germline CDR1 is MNHEY and CDR2 is SMNVEV (reference sequence). V gave up 2 bases and J gave up 9 bases; unmatched junction bases: 9. This CDR3 has 15 amino acids. This CDR3 reads CASSLVGQGFSEQFF. The CDR3 DNA follows: TGTGCCAGCAGTTTAGTAGGACAGGGTTTCAGTGAGCAGTTCTTC.

V is TRBV24-1 and J is TRBJ1-2; D is possibly TRBD1 (5 bases). Germline CDR1 is KGHDR and CDR2 is SFDVKD. This CDR3 comprises 16 residues. Trimming left V 3 bases short and J 0 bases short, with 13 bases between. The CDR3 DNA follows: TGTGCCACCAGTGATCCCGGGGGGGATGCTAACTATGGCTACACCTTC. This sequence encodes CATSDPGGDANYGYTF.

This clone has only a few counts. The gene calls are TRBV7-3 and TRBJ1-1, with a possible D match to TRBD1 (5 bases). V lost 6 bases and J lost 4, with 18 bases in between. This CDR3 is 15 amino acids long. CDR1 SGHTA and CDR2 FQGTGA come from the germline V gene. This CDR3 reads CASSLLSRVPTEAFF. DNA for the CDR3: TGTGCCAGCAGTTTGCTGTCCAGGGTACCCACTGAAGCTTTCTTT.

This clone was detected once. This chain connects TRBV5-6 to TRBJ2-2; 7 bases line up with TRBD1. The CDR3 loop spans 15 amino acids. After removal of 1 base from V and 4 bases from J, the junction contained 4 bases not matched to a gene. Germline assignment: CDR1 SGHDT and CDR2 YYEEEE. This CDR3 reads CASSLTGAGTGELFF. In DNA, the CDR3 is TGTGCCAGCAGCTTGACAGGGGCTGGCACCGGGGAGCTGTTTTTT.

The chain couples TRBV6-6 to TRBJ2-5; unclear D gene. The CDR3 consists of 13 residues. V was cut by 6 bases and J by 4 bases, with 12 bases left in between. The germline gives CDR1 MNHNY, CDR2 SVGAGI (reference sequence). The CDR3 DNA follows: TGTGCCAGCAGGCGTAAAGAGGCAGAGACCCAGTACTTC. Protein: CASRRKEAETQYF.

This rearrangement joins TRBV2 to TRBJ1-5, with TRBD1 identical over 10 bases. Germline V gene lookup returns CDR1 SNHLY and CDR2 FYNNEI. V dropped 5 bases and J dropped 3; count of bases not matched to a gene: 7. The CDR3 has 16 residues. The CDR3 nucleotides read TGTGCCAGCAGTTCCAGGACAGGGGGAATCAATCAGCCCCAGCATTTT. It is translated as CASSSRTGGINQPQHF.

The V gene is TRBV2, the J gene TRBJ2-3, with TRBD1 as a possible D gene (6 bases). Between the trimmed V and J ends, which lost 4 bases and 2 bases, there was a span of 19 bases. Germline V CDR1 and CDR2: SNHLY, FYNNEI. The CDR3 runs 17 residues. The DNA of the CDR3 is TGTGCCAGCAGTGCCAATCCCGGGACATTAACCACAGATACGCAGTATTTT. Its protein is CASSANPGTLTTDTQYF.

V is TRBV29-1 and J is TRBJ1-1, with D possibly matching TRBD1 (5 bases). This CDR3 spans 11 amino acids. The germline CDR1 and CDR2 sequences are SQVTM and ANQGSEA. The V end lost 4 bases, the J end lost 6 bases, and 9 bases lay between the germline ends. Here the CDR3 DNA reads TGCAGCGTTGCTTCAGGGTCTGAAGCTTTCTTT. It encodes CSVASGSEAFF. Filled out from reference TRBV29-1 and TRBJ1-1, the complete variable domain reads SAVISQKPSRDICQRGTSLTIQCQVDSQVTMMFWYRQQPGQSLTLIATANQGSEATYESGFVIDKFPISRPNLTFSTLTVSNMSPEDSSIYLCSVASGSEAFFGQGTRLTVV.

As DNA, the CDR3 is TGTGCCAGCAGCCACTACGACAGGGGGTACACTGAAGCTTTCTTT. This encodes CASSHYDRGYTEAFF. The chain couples TRBV3-1 (or the pseudogene TRBV3-2) to TRBJ1-1, with TRBD1 matching over 9 bases. CDR3 length: 15 residues. Per germline, CDR1 LGHDT and CDR2 YNNKEL (reference sequence). V lost 3 bases and J lost 3; bases outside the gene matches: 5.

The chain recombines TRBV29-1 with TRBJ2-3; TRBD2 might be the D (6 bases). Trimming shortened V by 4 bases and J by 2 bases, and 10 bases separated the two germline ends. CDR3 length: 13 residues. Germline CDR1 SQVTM, CDR2 ANQGSEA. The CDR3 bases are TGCAGCGTTGTCGGGGGAGTCACAGATACGCAGTATTTT. This sequence encodes CSVVGGVTDTQYF.

This clone appeared once. This sequence joins TRBV27 and TRBJ1-5; D is possibly TRBD1 (5 bases). CDR3 size: 16 residues. Deletions cut 8 bases from V and 1 base from J, with 18 bases between. From germline, CDR1 is MNHEY and CDR2 SMNVEV (reference sequence). The CDR3 DNA is TGTGCCAGCCGCCTCCTCCAGGGTGGAAGCAATCAGCCCCAGCATTTT. As protein: CASRLLQGGSNQPQHF.

The chain uses TRBV11-2 and TRBJ2-3, with D possibly matching TRBD1 (6 bases). V lost 4 bases to trimming and J lost 4 bases, with 18 bases between them. The CDR3 sequence is 16 residues long. Germline values: CDR1 SGHAT, CDR2 FQNNGV. The CDR3: CASSYPRGRGADTQYF. The CDR3 DNA is TGTGCCAGCAGCTACCCCAGGGGTCGGGGCGCAGATACGCAGTATTTT.